A single sample gave rise to the 13 T cell receptor beta chains below, sequenced in a study of cytomegalovirus exposure and HLA in healthy donors. 60 Vbeta and 13 Jbeta primers were used in PCR. Clones were sequenced by immunoSEQ multiplex PCR, and TCRdb holds only the in-frame ones, with some missing. The data show 120,000 or so clones, about 80% seen once. Sequences were obtained from PBMCs. The origin of the receptors is a young man in good health and CMV-seropositive.

V is TRBV18 and J is TRBJ2-7; no clear D. Trimming left V 6 bases short and J 2 bases short, with 11 bases between. This CDR3 has 13 amino acids. The germline CDR1 and CDR2 sequences are KGHSH and LQKENI. The CDR3 coding sequence is TGTGCCAGCTCCCAAGACACACCCTACGAGCAGTACTTC. Protein: CASSQDTPYEQYF.

The chain links TRBV19 to TRBJ1-5; 10 bases are a match to TRBD1. The germline V gene has CDR1 LNHDA and CDR2 SQIVND (reference sequence). V lost 5 bases and J lost 9; bases outside the gene matches: 13. This CDR3 contains 16 residues. The CDR3: CASSRINRDRGPPQHF. CDR3 in DNA: TGTGCCAGTAGTCGTATTAACCGGGACAGGGGTCCGCCCCAGCATTTT.

The V call is TRBV11-2, the J call TRBJ2-7; 7 bases fit TRBD1. Germline V gene data show CDR1 as SGHAT and CDR2 as FQNNGV. With V trimmed by 3 bases and J by 2 bases, 4 bases remained unmatched. This CDR3 has 14 amino acids. CDR3: CASSLTGKAYEQYF. Here the CDR3 DNA reads TGTGCCAGCAGCTTGACAGGGAAGGCCTACGAGCAGTACTTC.

This clone was recorded only once. The V and J genes are TRBV12-5 and TRBJ2-1; D ambiguous. CDR3 length equals 12 residues. Germline V gene lookup returns CDR1 LGHNT and CDR2 FRNRAP. The germline V and J ends were trimmed by 4 bases and 5 bases, with 6 bases remaining between them. CDR3 sequence: CASGSSHNEQFF. CDR3 nucleotides: TGTGCTAGTGGTTCGAGCCACAATGAGCAGTTCTTC.

This clone appeared a single time. The chain employs TRBV6-5 and TRBJ1-5; TRBD1 aligns across 7 bases. This CDR3 is built from 15 residues. CDR1 is MNHEY, CDR2 SVGAGI, per germline. V was pared by 0 bases and J by 6 bases, with 5 bases of the junction left unmatched. CDR3 DNA: TGTGCCAGCAGTTACTCGAACAGGGGATCTCAGCCCCAGCATTTT. Translation gives CASSYSNRGSQPQHF.

The chain combines TRBV21-1 with TRBJ1-2; the table's TRBD1 call for D was not verified on the DNA. TRBV21-1 constitutes a pseudogene. The CDR3 has 15 residues. This CDR3 reads CASTSSGTGRYGYTF. The DNA for the CDR3 is TGTGCCAGCACCTCAAGTGGGACAGGGCGCTATGGCTACACCTTC.

The J gene is TRBJ1-1, the V gene TRBV5-1; tentatively, D is TRBD1 (5 bases). The V end lost 2 bases, the J end lost 4 bases, and 15 bases lay between the germline ends. Germline lookup yields CDR1 SGHRS and CDR2 YFSETQ. This CDR3 has 15 amino acids. DNA for the CDR3: TGCGCCAGCAGCTTAGGAGTCGACGGGGGCACTGAAGCTTTCTTT. The encoded protein is CASSLGVDGGTEAFF.

This sequence joins TRBV5-1 and TRBJ1-5, with 9 bases lining up with TRBD1. CDR3 length: 17 amino acids. Trimming took 1 base from V and 0 from J; bases not matched to a gene: 5. The germline V gene encodes CDR1 SGHRS and CDR2 YFSETQ. The CDR3 region is CASSLMGTGSSNQPQHF. The CDR3 DNA reads as TGCGCCAGCAGCTTGATGGGGACAGGGAGTAGCAATCAGCCCCAGCATTTT.

The chain is built from TRBV6-1 and TRBJ2-7; 7 bases agree with TRBD1. There are 14 residues in the CDR3. Germline V gene lookup returns CDR1 MNHNS and CDR2 SASEGT. After removal of 8 bases from V and 4 bases from J, the junction contained 11 bases not matched to a gene. CDR3 residues: CASAAPGGDYEQYF. CDR3 coding DNA: TGTGCCAGCGCAGCCCCAGGGGGTGATTACGAGCAGTACTTC.

V and J are TRBV6-1 and TRBJ2-5, with 7 bases aligning to TRBD1. CDR1 and CDR2 from the germline V gene are MNHNS and SASEGT. There are 15 residues in the CDR3. The J segment lost 1 base and the V segment lost 5 bases, leaving 7 bases of the junction unmatched. The CDR3 loop reads CASSIRTGSQETQYF. Written as DNA, the CDR3 is TGTGCCAGCAGTATAAGGACAGGCTCCCAAGAGACCCAGTACTTC.

V usage is TRBV20-1 and J usage is TRBJ2-5; D perhaps matches TRBD1 (5 bases). V was pared by 6 bases and J by 8 bases, with 13 bases between. This CDR3 is built from 11 residues. Germline CDR1 and CDR2: DFQATT and SNEGSKA (reference sequence). CDR3: CSARDSRTQYF. The CDR3, as DNA: TGCAGTGCGCGTGACAGTCGCACCCAGTACTTC.

V and J are TRBV9 and TRBJ1-6; D might be TRBD1 (6 bases). The CDR3 consists of 16 residues. Germline CDR1 and CDR2: SGDLS and YYNGEE. Trimming left V 0 bases short and J 10 bases short, with 17 bases between. CDR3 DNA: TGTGCCAGCAGCGTAGAAGGGGGGGGCGCAGGCTCACCCCTCCACTTT. Protein sequence: CASSVEGGGAGSPLHF.

In this sample, this clone turned up a few times. This sequence joins TRBV5-4 and TRBJ1-5; TRBD1 agrees at 9 bases. The CDR3 is made up of 18 amino acids. The V segment lost 4 bases and the J segment 2 bases; nucleotides outside the gene matches: 13. Per germline, CDR1 SGHNT and CDR2 YYREEE (reference sequence). The CDR3 sequence is CASSPRTGVVICNQPQHF. The CDR3 DNA reads TGTGCCAGCAGCCCCCGGACAGGGGTAGTTATTTGCAATCAGCCCCAGCATTTT.